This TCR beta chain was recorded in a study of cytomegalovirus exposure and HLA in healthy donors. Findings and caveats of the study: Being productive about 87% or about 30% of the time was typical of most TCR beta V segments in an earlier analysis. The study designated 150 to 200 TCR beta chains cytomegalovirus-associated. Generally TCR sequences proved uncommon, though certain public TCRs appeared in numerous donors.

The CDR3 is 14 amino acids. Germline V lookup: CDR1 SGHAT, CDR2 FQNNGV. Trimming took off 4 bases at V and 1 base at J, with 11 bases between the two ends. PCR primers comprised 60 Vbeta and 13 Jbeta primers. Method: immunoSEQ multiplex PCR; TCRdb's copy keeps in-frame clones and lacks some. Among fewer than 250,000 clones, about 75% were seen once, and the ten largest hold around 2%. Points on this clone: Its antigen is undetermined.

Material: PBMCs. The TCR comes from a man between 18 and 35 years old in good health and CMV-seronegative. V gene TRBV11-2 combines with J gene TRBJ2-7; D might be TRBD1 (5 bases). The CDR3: CASSYQTESYEQYF. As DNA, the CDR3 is TGTGCCAGCAGCTACCAGACAGAATCCTACGAGCAGTACTTC.